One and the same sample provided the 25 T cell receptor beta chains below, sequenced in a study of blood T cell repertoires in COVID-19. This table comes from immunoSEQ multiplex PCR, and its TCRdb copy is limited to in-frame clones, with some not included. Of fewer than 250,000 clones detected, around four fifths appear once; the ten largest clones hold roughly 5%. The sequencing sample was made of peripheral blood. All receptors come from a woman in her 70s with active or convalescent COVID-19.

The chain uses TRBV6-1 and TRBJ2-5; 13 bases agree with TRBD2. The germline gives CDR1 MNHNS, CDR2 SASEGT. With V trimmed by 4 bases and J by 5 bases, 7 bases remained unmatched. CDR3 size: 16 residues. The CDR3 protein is CASSVWTSGSSETQYF. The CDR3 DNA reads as TGTGCCAGCAGTGTATGGACTAGCGGGAGTAGTGAGACCCAGTACTTC.

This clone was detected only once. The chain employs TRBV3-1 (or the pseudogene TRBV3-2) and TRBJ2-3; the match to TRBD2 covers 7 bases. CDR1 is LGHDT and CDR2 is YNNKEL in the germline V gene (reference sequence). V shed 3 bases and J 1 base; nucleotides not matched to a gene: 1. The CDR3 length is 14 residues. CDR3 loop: CASSHAGGTDTQYF. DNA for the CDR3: TGTGCCAGCAGCCATGCGGGAGGCACAGATACGCAGTATTTT.

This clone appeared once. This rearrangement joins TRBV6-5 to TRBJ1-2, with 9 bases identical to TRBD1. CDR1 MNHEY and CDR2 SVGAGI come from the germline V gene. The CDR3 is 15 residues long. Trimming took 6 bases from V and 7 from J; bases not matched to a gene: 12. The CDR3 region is CASRGPGTGPGGYTF. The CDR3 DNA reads TGTGCCAGCAGAGGGCCCGGGACAGGGCCTGGTGGCTACACCTTC.

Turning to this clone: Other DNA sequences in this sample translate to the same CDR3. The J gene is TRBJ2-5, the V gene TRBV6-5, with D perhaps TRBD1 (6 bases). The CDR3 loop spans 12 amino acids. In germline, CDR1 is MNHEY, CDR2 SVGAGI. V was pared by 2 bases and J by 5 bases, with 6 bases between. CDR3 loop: CASSYRGETQYF. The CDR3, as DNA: TGTGCCAGCAGTTACAGGGGGGAGACCCAGTACTTC.

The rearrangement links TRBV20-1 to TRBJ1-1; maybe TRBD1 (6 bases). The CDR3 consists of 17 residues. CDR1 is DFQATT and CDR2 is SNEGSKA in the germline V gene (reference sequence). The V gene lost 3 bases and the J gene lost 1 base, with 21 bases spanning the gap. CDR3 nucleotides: TGCAGTGCTAGTGGAGGGGGTGGGCCTGGATGGAACACTGAAGCTTTCTTT. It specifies CSASGGGGPGWNTEAFF.

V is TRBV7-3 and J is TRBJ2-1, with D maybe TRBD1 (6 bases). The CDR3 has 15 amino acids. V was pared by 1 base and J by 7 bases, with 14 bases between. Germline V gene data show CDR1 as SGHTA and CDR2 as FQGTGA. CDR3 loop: CASSLRTVGFNEQFF. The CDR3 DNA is TGTGCCAGCAGCTTAAGGACAGTTGGTTTTAATGAGCAGTTCTTC.

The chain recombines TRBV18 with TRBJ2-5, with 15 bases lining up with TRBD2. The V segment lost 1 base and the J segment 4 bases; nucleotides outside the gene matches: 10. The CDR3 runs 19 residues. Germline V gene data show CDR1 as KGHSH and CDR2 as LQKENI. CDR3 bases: TGTGCCAGCTCACCACAGGGACTAGCGGGAGGCCAAGGGAGAGAGACCCAGTACTTC. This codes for CASSPQGLAGGQGRETQYF.

CDR3 in DNA: TGTGCCAGTAGTATTTCTAGCGGGAGGGCCTCAATGAACGAGCAGTACTTC. Protein sequence: CASSISSGRASMNEQYF. The chain is built from TRBV19 and TRBJ2-7, with 12 bases lining up with TRBD2. Germline loops: CDR1 LNHDA, CDR2 SQIVND (reference sequence). V shed 3 bases and J 5 bases; nucleotides not matched to a gene: 11. This CDR3 region has 17 residues.

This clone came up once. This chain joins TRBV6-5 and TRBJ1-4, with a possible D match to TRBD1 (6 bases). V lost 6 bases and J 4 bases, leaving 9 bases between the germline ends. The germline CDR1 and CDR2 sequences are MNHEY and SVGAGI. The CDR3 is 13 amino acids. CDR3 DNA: TGTGCCAGCAGGGACAGCGGTAATGAAAAACTGTTTTTT. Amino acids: CASRDSGNEKLFF.

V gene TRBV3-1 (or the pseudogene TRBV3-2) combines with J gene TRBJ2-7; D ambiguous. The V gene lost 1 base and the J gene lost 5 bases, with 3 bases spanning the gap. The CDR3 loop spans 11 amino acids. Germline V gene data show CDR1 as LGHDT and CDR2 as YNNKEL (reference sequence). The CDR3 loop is CASSQVNEQYF. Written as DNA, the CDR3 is TGTGCCAGCAGCCAAGTAAACGAGCAGTACTTC.

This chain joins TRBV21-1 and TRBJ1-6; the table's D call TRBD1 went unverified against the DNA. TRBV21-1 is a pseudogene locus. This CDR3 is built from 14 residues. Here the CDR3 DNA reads TGTGCCAGCAGCCACCGGGACAGGGGTTCACCCCTCCACTTT. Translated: CASSHRDRGSPLHF.

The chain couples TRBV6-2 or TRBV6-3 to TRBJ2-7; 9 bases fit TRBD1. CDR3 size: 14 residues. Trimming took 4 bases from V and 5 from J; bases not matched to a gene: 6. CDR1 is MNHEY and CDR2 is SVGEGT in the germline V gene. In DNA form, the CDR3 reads TGTGCCAGCAGTTCTGGGACAGGGCGGCACGAGCAGTACTTC. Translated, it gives CASSSGTGRHEQYF.

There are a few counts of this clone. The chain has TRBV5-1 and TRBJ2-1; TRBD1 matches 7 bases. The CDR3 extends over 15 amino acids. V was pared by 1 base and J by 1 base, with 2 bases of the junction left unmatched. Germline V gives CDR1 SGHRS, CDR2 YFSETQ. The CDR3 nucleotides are TGCGCCAGCAGCTTGCAACAGGGGTCCTACAATGAGCAGTTCTTC. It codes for CASSLQQGSYNEQFF. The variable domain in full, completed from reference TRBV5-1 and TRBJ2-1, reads KAGVTQTPRYLIKTRGQQVTLSCSPISGHRSVSWYQQTPGQGLQFLFEYFSETQRNKGNFPGRFSGRQFSNSRSEMNVSTLELGDSALYLCASSLQQGSYNEQFFGPGTRLTVL.

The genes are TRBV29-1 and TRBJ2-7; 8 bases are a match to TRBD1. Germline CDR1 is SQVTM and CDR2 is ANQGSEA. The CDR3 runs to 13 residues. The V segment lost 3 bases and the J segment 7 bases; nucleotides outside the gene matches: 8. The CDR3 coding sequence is TGCAGCGTTGATCGGCAGGGGGCTCGGGAGCAGTACTTC. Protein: CSVDRQGAREQYF.

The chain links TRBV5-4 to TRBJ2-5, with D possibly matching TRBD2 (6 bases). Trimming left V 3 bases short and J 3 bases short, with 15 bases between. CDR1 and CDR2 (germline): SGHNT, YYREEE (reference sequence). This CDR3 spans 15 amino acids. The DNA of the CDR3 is TGTGCCAGCAGCTCTGGGACTGTTTCGAAAGAGACCCAGTACTTC. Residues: CASSSGTVSKETQYF.

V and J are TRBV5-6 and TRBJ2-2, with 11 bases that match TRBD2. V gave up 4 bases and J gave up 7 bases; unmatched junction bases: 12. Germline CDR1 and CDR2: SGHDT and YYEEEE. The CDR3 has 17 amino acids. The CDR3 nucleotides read TGTGCCAGCAGCCCCGTCGGACTAGCGGGCGGAGGCGGGGAGCTGTTTTTT. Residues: CASSPVGLAGGGGELFF.

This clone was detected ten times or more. DNA for the CDR3: TGTGCCAGCAGTTTCGAAGCGGGAGGGCCCTACGAGCAGTACTTC. It codes for CASSFEAGGPYEQYF. The chain carries TRBV27 and TRBJ2-7; 10 positions agree with TRBD2. The V and J ends lost 3 bases and 2 bases, in that order; junction bases with no gene match: 4. CDR1 is MNHEY, CDR2 SMNVEV, per germline (reference sequence). The CDR3 has 15 residues.

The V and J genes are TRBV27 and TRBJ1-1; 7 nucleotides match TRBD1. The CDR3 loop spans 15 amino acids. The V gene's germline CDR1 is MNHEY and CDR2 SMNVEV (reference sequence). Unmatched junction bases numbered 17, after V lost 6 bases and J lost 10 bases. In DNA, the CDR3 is TGTGCCAGCAGCAGACAGGGAGTTCAGTCATGGAGAGCTTTCTTT. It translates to CASSRQGVQSWRAFF.

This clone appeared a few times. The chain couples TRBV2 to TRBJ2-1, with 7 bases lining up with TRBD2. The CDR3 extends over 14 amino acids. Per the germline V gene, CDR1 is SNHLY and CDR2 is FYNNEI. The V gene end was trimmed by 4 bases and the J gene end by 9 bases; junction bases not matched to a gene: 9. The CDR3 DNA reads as TGTGCCAGCAGTGTCCGCCGGGGGGAGGGTGAGCAGTTCTTC. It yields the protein CASSVRRGEGEQFF.

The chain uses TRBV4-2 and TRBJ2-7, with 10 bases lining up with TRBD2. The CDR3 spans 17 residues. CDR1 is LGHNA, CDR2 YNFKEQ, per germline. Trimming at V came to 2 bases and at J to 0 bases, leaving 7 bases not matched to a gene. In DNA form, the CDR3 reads TGTGCCAGCAGCCAAATAGGACTAGCGGATCCCTCCTACGAGCAGTACTTC. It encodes CASSQIGLADPSYEQYF.

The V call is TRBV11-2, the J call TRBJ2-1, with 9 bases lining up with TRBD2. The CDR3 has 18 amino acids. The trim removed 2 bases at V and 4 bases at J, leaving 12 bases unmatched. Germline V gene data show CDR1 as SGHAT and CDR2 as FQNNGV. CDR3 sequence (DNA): TGTGCCAGCAGCTTACGTAGCGGGAGATCCCTCTGGTACAATGAGCAGTTCTTC. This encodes CASSLRSGRSLWYNEQFF.

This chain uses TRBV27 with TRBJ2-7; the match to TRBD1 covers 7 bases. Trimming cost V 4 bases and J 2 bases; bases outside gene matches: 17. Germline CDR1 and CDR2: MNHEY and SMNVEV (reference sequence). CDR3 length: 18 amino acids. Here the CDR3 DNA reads TGTGCCAGCAGTTCGCTGGGACAGCAACTCAGGGTCACCTACGAGCAGTACTTC. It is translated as CASSSLGQQLRVTYEQYF.

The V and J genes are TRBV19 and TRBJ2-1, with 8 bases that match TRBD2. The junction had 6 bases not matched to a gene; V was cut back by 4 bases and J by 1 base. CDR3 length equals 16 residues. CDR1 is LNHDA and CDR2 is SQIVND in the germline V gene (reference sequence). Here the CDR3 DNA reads TGTGCCAGTAGTACTCAGCGGGAGCGGTCCTACAATGAGCAGTTCTTC. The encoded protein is CASSTQRERSYNEQFF. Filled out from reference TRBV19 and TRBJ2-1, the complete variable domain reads DGGITQSPKYLFRKEGQNVTLSCEQNLNHDAMYWYRQDPGQGLRLIYYSQIVNDFQKGDIAEGYSVSREKKESFPLTVTSAQKNPTAFYLCASSTQRERSYNEQFFGPGTRLTVL.

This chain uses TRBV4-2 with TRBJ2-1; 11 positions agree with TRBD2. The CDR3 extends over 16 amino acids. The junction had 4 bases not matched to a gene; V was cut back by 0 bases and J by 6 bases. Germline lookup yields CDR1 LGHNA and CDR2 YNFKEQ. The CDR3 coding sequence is TGTGCCAGCAGCCAAGAAGGGACTAGCGGATCCAATGAGCAGTTCTTC. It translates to CASSQEGTSGSNEQFF.

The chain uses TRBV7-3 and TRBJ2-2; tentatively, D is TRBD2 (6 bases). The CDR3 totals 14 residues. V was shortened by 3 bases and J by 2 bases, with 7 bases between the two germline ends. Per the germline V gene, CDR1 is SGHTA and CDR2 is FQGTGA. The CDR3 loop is CASSLGTNTGELFF. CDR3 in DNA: TGTGCCAGCAGCTTGGGGACTAACACCGGGGAGCTGTTTTTT.